Each of the 5 T cell receptor beta chains below was sequenced from the same sample in a study of blood T cell repertoires in COVID-19. Measured with immunoSEQ multiplex PCR; TCRdb has only the in-frame clones, and not every one. Of 350,000 or so clones listed, approximately 91% are singletons. The sample was PBMCs or T cells enriched from blood (not recorded which). The origin of the receptors is a woman younger than 45 who had been exposed to COVID-19.

The J gene is TRBJ2-3, the V gene TRBV9; possible D gene TRBD1, 6 bases. Per the germline V gene, CDR1 is SGDLS and CDR2 is YYNGEE. The CDR3 loop spans 13 amino acids. Trimming took 4 bases from V and 4 from J, leaving 10 bases between them. The CDR3 DNA sequence: TGTGCCAGCAGCCTCGAGGGGGCAGATACGCAGTATTTT. It yields the protein CASSLEGADTQYF.

Here the CDR3 reads CASSLGQFTTTDTQYF. The CDR3 DNA follows: TGCGCCAGCAGCTTAGGACAGTTTACAACCACGGATACGCAGTATTTT. The genes are TRBV5-1 and TRBJ2-3; TRBD1 might be the D (6 bases). Germline V gene sequence: CDR1 SGHRS, CDR2 YFSETQ. The CDR3 length is 16 residues. The germline V and J ends were trimmed by 2 bases and 6 bases, with 19 bases remaining between them.

The chain joins TRBV5-1 to TRBJ1-5; D may be TRBD1 (5 bases). The CDR3 is 13 residues long. V lost 1 base to trimming and J lost 6 bases, with 8 bases between them. The V gene's germline CDR1 is SGHRS and CDR2 YFSETQ. The CDR3 DNA reads TGCGCCAGCAGCTTGTCGGGGGGTCAGCCCCAGCATTTT. Translation gives CASSLSGGQPQHF.

The chain employs TRBV7-8 and TRBJ1-2; the D is unclear. This CDR3 comprises 15 residues. The germline V and J ends were trimmed by 0 bases and 3 bases, with 11 bases remaining between them. Germline V gene lookup returns CDR1 SGHVS and CDR2 FQNEAQ. Here the CDR3 DNA reads TGTGCCAGCAGCTTAGCTGTCCGGGATCACTATGGCTACACCTTC. It encodes CASSLAVRDHYGYTF.

This chain joins TRBV7-8 and TRBJ1-3; 7 bases fit TRBD1. The CDR3 contains 21 residues. The V gene's germline CDR1 is SGHVS and CDR2 FQNEAQ. The V and J ends lost 5 bases and 0 bases, in that order; junction bases with no gene match: 22. CDR3 in DNA: TGTGCCAGCAGCCCCGAATTAGTCCCGGGACAGCTATTTGTCTCTGGAAACACCATATATTTT. It specifies CASSPELVPGQLFVSGNTIYF.